The 27 T cell receptor beta chains reported below all come from one sample, sequenced in a study of T cell repertoires in cytomegalovirus infection. TCRdb recomputed calls from the reads with MiXCR, one row per CDR3 protein. The table records approximately 630,000 distinct CDR3 sequences, 20% to 25% of them present only once. The material sequenced was CD8+ T cells from PBMCs. These receptors were taken from a human donor in good health (CMV status not recorded). Some clones in this sample may be carry-over from other donors' samples.

A few counts support this clonotype. The chain uses TRBV6-2 or TRBV6-3 and TRBJ1-5; 11 positions match TRBD1. V lost 5 bases and J lost 6; bases outside the gene matches: 6. In germline, CDR1 is MNHEY, CDR2 SVGEGT. The CDR3 has 15 amino acids. The CDR3, as DNA: TGTGCCAGCAGTCGGGACAGGGGGTTCAGTCAGCCCCAGCATTTT. This encodes CASSRDRGFSQPQHF.

In this sample, this clonotype turned up a few times. V gene TRBV27 combines with J gene TRBJ2-3; 8 bases match TRBD1. CDR3 length equals 14 residues. CDR1 is MNHEY, CDR2 SMNVEV, per germline (reference sequence). The junction had 5 bases not matched to a gene; V was cut back by 4 bases and J by 5 bases. CDR3 DNA: TGTGCCAGCAGTTCGGGACAGGTGGTAGATACGCAGTATTTT. Translating it yields CASSSGQVVDTQYF.

The V call is TRBV14, the J call TRBJ2-1; D is undetermined. The CDR3 length is 14 residues. V gave up 6 bases and J gave up 6 bases, with 15 bases separating them. Per germline, CDR1 SGHDN and CDR2 FVKESK. This CDR3 is CASRPRFTLNEQFF. The CDR3 nucleotides read TGTGCCAGCAGACCCCGCTTTACCCTCAATGAGCAGTTCTTC.

This clonotype was seen more than once but under ten times. This chain uses TRBV12-3 or TRBV12-4 with TRBJ2-1, with a possible D match to TRBD1 (6 bases). The CDR3 spans 17 residues. V was pared by 2 bases and J by 3 bases, with 17 bases between. The CDR3 DNA follows: TGTGCCAGCAGTTTATTCGCCCTTTCAGGGGTCTACAATGAGCAGTTCTTC. Its translation is CASSLFALSGVYNEQFF.

This clonotype was counted at least ten times. The V call is TRBV7-8, the J call TRBJ2-5; TRBD2 matches at 9 bases. V was clipped by 1 base and J by 5 bases; unmatched bases: 8. This CDR3 is 16 amino acids long. Germline CDR1 is SGHVS and CDR2 is FQNEAQ. This chain's CDR3 is CASSLGGRGGTETQYF. The CDR3, as DNA: TGTGCCAGCAGCTTAGGTGGGCGGGGGGGAACTGAGACCCAGTACTTC.

This clonotype was counted a single time. This chain connects TRBV7-4 to TRBJ1-2; the match to TRBD1 covers 8 bases. Trimming removed 2 bases from V and 8 bases from J; junction bases left unmatched: 10. This CDR3 comprises 15 residues. Germline assignment: CDR1 SGHVT and CDR2 SQSDAQ. The CDR3 nucleotides read TGTGCCAGCAGCTTAATCGGGCAGGGGGCGCGGGGCTACACCTTC. The encoded protein is CASSLIGQGARGYTF.

The chain recombines TRBV27 with TRBJ1-3, with unresolved D. The germline V gene has CDR1 MNHEY and CDR2 SMNVEV (reference sequence). The CDR3 length is 15 residues. V lost 6 bases to trimming and J lost 4 bases, with 16 bases between them. CDR3 sequence reads: CASRAGQSGGNTIYF. The CDR3 bases are TGTGCCAGCAGGGCTGGCCAAAGCGGAGGAAACACCATATATTTT.

This clonotype was counted many times. The rearrangement links TRBV7-8 to TRBJ2-1; D is perhaps TRBD2 (5 bases). Germline V gene sequence: CDR1 SGHVS, CDR2 FQNEAQ. This CDR3 has 13 amino acids. V lost 9 bases and J 8 bases, leaving 17 bases between the germline ends. CDR3 loop: CASGAGVLDEQFF. CDR3 DNA: TGTGCCAGTGGCGCCGGGGTTCTCGATGAGCAGTTCTTC.

This clonotype was seen only a few times. The V and J genes are TRBV20-1 and TRBJ1-1, with D unclear. Germline V gene data show CDR1 as DFQATT and CDR2 as SNEGSKA (reference sequence). The CDR3 spans 13 residues. V was cut by 5 bases and J by 2 bases, with 12 bases left in between. CDR3 region: CSAWEMINTEAFF. The DNA for the CDR3 is TGCAGTGCTTGGGAGATGATTAACACTGAAGCTTTCTTT.

The chain joins TRBV3-1 to TRBJ2-7; unclear D gene. Between the trimmed V and J ends, which lost 1 base and 6 bases, there was a span of 13 bases. This CDR3 has 14 residues. In germline, CDR1 is LGHDT, CDR2 YNNKEL (reference sequence). The CDR3 DNA reads TGTGCCAGCAGCCAAGGACTGACCCCAACCGAGCAGTACGTC. Translation gives CASSQGLTPTEQYV.

This chain uses TRBV20-1 with TRBJ2-1, with 11 bases identical to TRBD2. Germline V CDR1 and CDR2: DFQATT, SNEGSKA (reference sequence). The CDR3 has 16 amino acids. With V trimmed by 0 bases and J by 4 bases, 5 bases remained unmatched. Here the CDR3 reads CSARDFGTSGYNEQFF. The CDR3 DNA reads as TGCAGTGCTAGAGATTTCGGGACTAGCGGTTACAATGAGCAGTTCTTC.

The chain combines TRBV5-1 with TRBJ2-1; weak D call: TRBD1 (6 bases). This CDR3 has 14 residues. From germline, CDR1 is SGHRS and CDR2 YFSETQ. Between the trimmed V and J ends, which lost 4 bases and 3 bases, there was a span of 11 bases. The CDR3 loop is CASSRRTDYNEQFF. The CDR3 DNA follows: TGCGCCAGCAGCCGAAGGACAGACTACAATGAGCAGTTCTTC.

The chain has TRBV7-9 and TRBJ1-4; D remains ambiguous. Germline loops: CDR1 SEHNR, CDR2 FQNEAQ (reference sequence). This CDR3 region has 12 residues. V shed 3 bases and J shed 9 bases, with 8 bases lying between them. The CDR3 region is CASSFDTKKLFF. The CDR3 DNA follows: TGTGCCAGCAGCTTTGACACCAAAAAACTGTTTTTT. The full variable domain, rest sourced from reference TRBV7-9 and TRBJ1-4, is DTGVSQNPRHKITKRGQNVTFRCDPISEHNRLYWYRQTLGQGPEFLTYFQNEAQLEKSRLLSDRFSAERPKGSFSTLEIQRTEQGDSAMYLCASSFDTKKLFFGSGTQLSVL.

This clonotype has more than one count but fewer than ten. The genes are TRBV7-6 and TRBJ2-3; TRBD1 agrees at 9 bases. J gave up 2 bases and V 5 bases, and 8 bases lay outside the gene matches. This CDR3 contains 16 residues. CDR1 SGHVS and CDR2 FNYEAQ come from the germline V gene. The CDR3 DNA sequence: TGTGCCAGCAGCCCCGGGACAGGGACCCACACAGATACGCAGTATTTT. Amino acids: CASSPGTGTHTDTQYF.

As to this clonotype: A much larger clone lies one base from this, so it may be a read error. The gene calls are TRBV28 and TRBJ2-7, with 7 nucleotides matching TRBD1. CDR3 length: 15 residues. Per the germline V gene, CDR1 is MDHEN and CDR2 is SYDVKM. CDR3 region: CANSSPGQRNYEQYV. The CDR3 region has the DNA TGTGCCAACAGTTCGCCGGGACAGAGGAACTACGAGCAGTACGTC.

The chain combines TRBV19 with TRBJ2-1; D ambiguous. V lost 5 bases, J lost 7 bases, and 15 bases lay in between. CDR3 length equals 14 residues. The germline V gene has CDR1 LNHDA and CDR2 SQIVND (reference sequence). CDR3 in DNA: TGTGCCAGTAGTTTACAGTCCCGGGTGAATGAGCAGTTCTTC. It encodes CASSLQSRVNEQFF. Supplemented by reference TRBV19 and TRBJ2-1, the full variable domain reads DGGITQSPKYLFRKEGQNVTLSCEQNLNHDAMYWYRQDPGQGLRLIYYSQIVNDFQKGDIAEGYSVSREKKESFPLTVTSAQKNPTAFYLCASSLQSRVNEQFFGPGTRLTVL.

The chain uses TRBV7-3 and TRBJ2-1; 15 bases are shared with TRBD2. Trimming cost V 5 bases and J 8 bases; bases outside gene matches: 7. The germline V gene encodes CDR1 SGHTA and CDR2 FQGTGA. The CDR3 runs 16 residues. CDR3: CASSEGLAGGGDEQFF. The CDR3 DNA reads TGTGCCAGCAGCGAGGGACTAGCGGGGGGAGGGGATGAGCAGTTCTTC.

This clonotype was found once. The V and J genes are TRBV2 and TRBJ1-5, with no clear D. The CDR3 loop spans 13 amino acids. The germline CDR1 and CDR2 sequences are SNHLY and FYNNEI. The V end was cut by 7 bases, the J end by 6 bases, with 13 bases between. Written as DNA, the CDR3 is TGTGCCAGCACCGAAGTGGGCATTCAGCCCCAGCATTTT. It codes for CASTEVGIQPQHF.

A few counts support this clonotype. The gene calls are TRBV9 and TRBJ2-1, with 12 bases lining up with TRBD2. The CDR3 length is 14 residues. V dropped 7 bases and J dropped 8; count of bases not matched to a gene: 7. Germline V gives CDR1 SGDLS, CDR2 YYNGEE. DNA for the CDR3: TGTGCCAGCGCTCCTAGCGGGGGGGCCGATGAGCAGTTCTTC. Translated: CASAPSGGADEQFF. The whole variable domain, remainder taken from reference TRBV9 and TRBJ2-1, is DSGVTQTPKHLITATGQRVTLRCSPRSGDLSVYWYQQSLDQGLQFLIQYYNGEERAKGNILERFSAQQFPDLHSELNLSSLELGDSALYFCASAPSGGADEQFFGPGTRLTVL.

This clonotype was counted a few times. J is TRBJ2-7 and V is TRBV6-6; 10 bases line up with TRBD1. CDR3 length: 15 residues. The germline V gene has CDR1 MNHNY and CDR2 SVGAGI (reference sequence). V shed 2 bases and J 3 bases; nucleotides not matched to a gene: 4. In nucleotides, the CDR3 is TGTGCCAGCAGTTACGTGACAGGGGGCTTCTACGAGCAGTACGTC. It encodes CASSYVTGGFYEQYV.

This clonotype was found many times. The chain couples TRBV28 to TRBJ1-1; 9 bases are a match to TRBD1. V shed 2 bases, J shed 3 bases, and the junction held 10 bases outside the gene matches. Germline-derived CDR1 and CDR2 are MDHEN and SYDVKM. The CDR3 runs to 17 residues. The CDR3 DNA sequence: TGTGCCAGCAGTTTACCGGACAGGGGCTCCCAGGACACTGAAGCTTTCTTT. It encodes CASSLPDRGSQDTEAFF.

This clonotype came up many times. The V and J genes are TRBV7-8 and TRBJ2-7; 12 positions match TRBD2. V gave up 1 base and J gave up 3 bases; unmatched junction bases: 1. Germline V gene sequence: CDR1 SGHVS, CDR2 FQNEAQ. The CDR3 consists of 15 residues. CDR3 sequence: CASSLELAGGYEQYF. CDR3 in DNA: TGTGCCAGCAGCTTAGAACTAGCGGGGGGCTACGAGCAGTACTTC.

The CDR3 DNA sequence: TGTGCCAGCAGCGTAGACGGGGGGCGGGGGAATGAGCAGTTCTTC. Translated, it gives CASSVDGGRGNEQFF. The rearrangement uses TRBV9 and TRBJ2-1; a weak D match, TRBD2 (7 bases). This CDR3 spans 15 amino acids. Germline assignment: CDR1 SGDLS and CDR2 YYNGEE. Between the trimmed V and J ends, which lost 0 bases and 7 bases, there was a span of 14 bases.

This clonotype appeared a few times. This rearrangement joins TRBV19 to TRBJ1-5, with 7 bases lining up with TRBD1. There are 15 residues in the CDR3. Per the germline V gene, CDR1 is LNHDA and CDR2 is SQIVND (reference sequence). Trimming removed 6 bases from V and 3 bases from J; junction bases left unmatched: 8. DNA for the CDR3: TGTGCCAGTAGCCAATGGGGACAGTTCAATCAGCCCCAGCATTTT. It encodes CASSQWGQFNQPQHF. The full variable domain, its missing parts supplied by reference TRBV19 and TRBJ1-5, is DGGITQSPKYLFRKEGQNVTLSCEQNLNHDAMYWYRQDPGQGLRLIYYSQIVNDFQKGDIAEGYSVSREKKESFPLTVTSAQKNPTAFYLCASSQWGQFNQPQHFGDGTRLSIL.

This sequence joins TRBV2 and TRBJ1-1; weak D call: TRBD1 (5 bases). Trimming left V 4 bases short and J 12 bases short, with 9 bases between. The CDR3 has 10 amino acids. Germline lookup yields CDR1 SNHLY and CDR2 FYNNEI. CDR3: CASSARVTFF. The CDR3 nucleotides read TGTGCCAGCAGTGCCAGGGTGACTTTCTTT. The full variable domain, rest sourced from reference TRBV2 and TRBJ1-1, is EPEVTQTPSHQVTQMGQEVILRCVPISNHLYFYWYRQILGQKVEFLVSFYNNEISEKSEIFDDQFSVERPDGSNFTLKIRSTKLEDSAMYFCASSARVTFFGQGTRLTVV.

This clonotype has at least ten counts. V is TRBV7-6 and J is TRBJ1-1, with D possibly being TRBD1 (6 bases). The V gene lost 5 bases and the J gene lost 0 bases, with 13 bases spanning the gap. Germline V CDR1 and CDR2: SGHVS, FNYEAQ. The length of the CDR3 is 15 residues. CDR3 in amino acids: CASSPRAGVNTEAFF. The CDR3 DNA sequence: TGTGCCAGCAGCCCCAGGGCAGGGGTGAACACTGAAGCTTTCTTT. Using reference TRBV7-6 and TRBJ1-1 for the parts outside the CDR3, the full variable domain is GAGVSQSPRYKVTKRGQDVALRCDPISGHVSLYWYRQALGQGPEFLTYFNYEAQQDKSGLPNDRFSAERPEGSISTLTIQRTEQRDSAMYRCASSPRAGVNTEAFFGQGTRLTVV.

The chain combines TRBV13 with TRBJ1-1, with 10 bases that match TRBD1. The germline V gene has CDR1 PRHDT and CDR2 FYEKMQ (reference sequence). V trimming: 4 bases; J trimming: 3 bases; junction bases outside the gene matches: 8. There are 16 residues in the CDR3. The CDR3 region has the DNA TGTGCCAGCAGCTCCCGGGACAGGGGAACGGACACTGAAGCTTTCTTT. It specifies CASSSRDRGTDTEAFF.